Here is one T cell receptor (beta chain) with its context. This entry comes from a study of T cell changes during pregnancy in multiple sclerosis. Germline loops: CDR1 SEHNR, CDR2 FQNEAQ (reference sequence). CDR3 length: 14 amino acids. Trimming cost V 4 bases and J 5 bases, with 15 bases left between them. Data came from immunoSEQ multiplex PCR; TCRdb stores just in-frame clones and leaves some out. This table holds about 24,000 clones, 88% found once. The material was CD4+ T cells from peripheral blood mononuclear cells, obtained in the first trimester of pregnancy. V and J are TRBV7-9 and TRBJ2-7; D might be TRBD1 (5 bases). The TCR comes from a female donor in good health, enrolled as a control in a pregnancy study. The DNA for the CDR3 is TGTGCCAGCAGCTCCCAAGGGTTAGGGGACGAGCAGTACTTC. Protein: CASSSQGLGDEQYF.